These 9 T cell receptor beta chains were sequenced from one sample in a study of vaccination effects on CD4 cells after COVID-19. Generated by immunoSEQ multiplex PCR, the TCRdb table keeps only in-frame clones and is missing some. The repertoire holds tens of thousands of clones, with around 70% as singletons. Their target antigens are unknown. Scientists isolated CD4+ T cells after an approximately 10-day culture period ended. Participants were vaccinated with two doses of either the BNT162b2 or mRNA-1273 vaccine. This specimen consisted of CD4+ T cells from PBMCs cultured without peptide, obtained after COVID-19 vaccination. These receptors all come from a human donor who received a COVID-19 vaccine.

The chain joins TRBV19 to TRBJ2-3; TRBD2 is a possible D gene (5 bases). Germline CDR1 and CDR2: LNHDA and SQIVND (reference sequence). The length of the CDR3 is 15 residues. Trimming left V 4 bases short and J 2 bases short, with 13 bases between. The CDR3 nucleotides are TGTGCCAGTAGTAGGACGGGAATCCTCACAGATACGCAGTATTTT. Its protein product is CASSRTGILTDTQYF.

This clone was detected only a few times. The chain combines TRBV27 with TRBJ1-2; D gene unclear. V lost 7 bases and J lost 4, with 16 bases in between. Germline V gene data show CDR1 as MNHEY and CDR2 as SMNVEV (reference sequence). The CDR3 extends over 14 amino acids. Here the CDR3 DNA reads TGTGCCAGCATGGCGGGAACAGATGTCTATGGCTACACCTTC. This codes for CASMAGTDVYGYTF.

This chain links TRBV3-1 (or the pseudogene TRBV3-2) with TRBJ2-1, with D unresolved. The CDR3 loop spans 14 amino acids. The V gene's germline CDR1 is LGHDT and CDR2 YNNKEL (reference sequence). Trimming removed 0 bases from V and 11 bases from J, with 14 bases in between. CDR3 bases: TGTGCCAGCAGCCAAGACTCGGCGGTAGGTCAGCAGTTCTTC. Protein sequence: CASSQDSAVGQQFF.

J is TRBJ2-7 and V is TRBV7-2; possible D gene TRBD1, 6 bases. With 5 bases removed from V and 0 bases from J, the gap between germline ends came to 11 bases. Germline-derived CDR1 and CDR2 are SGHTA and FQGNSA. The CDR3 runs to 14 residues. CDR3 amino acids: CASSPRDNSYEQYV. CDR3 sequence (DNA): TGTGCCAGCAGCCCCCGGGACAACTCCTACGAGCAGTACGTC.

The chain joins TRBV5-1 to TRBJ2-3, with 8 bases aligning to TRBD1. This CDR3 is 14 amino acids long. The junction had 6 bases not matched to a gene; V was cut back by 3 bases and J by 6 bases. Germline V gene lookup returns CDR1 SGHRS and CDR2 YFSETQ. The CDR3 loop reads CASSSDRGSDTQYF. CDR3 in DNA: TGCGCCAGCAGCTCCGACAGGGGCTCGGATACGCAGTATTTT.

The rearrangement links TRBV7-2 to TRBJ2-5, with D possibly TRBD2 on 5 matching bases. The V gene lost 2 bases and the J gene lost 5 bases, with 18 bases spanning the gap. CDR1 SGHTA and CDR2 FQGNSA come from the germline V gene. The CDR3 totals 16 residues. CDR3 bases: TGTGCCAGCAGCTTATGGTTCGTAGGGAGTGGGGAGACCCAGTACTTC. Protein product: CASSLWFVGSGETQYF.

The V and J genes are TRBV24-1 and TRBJ2-3, with 8 bases lining up with TRBD1. V trimming: 4 bases; J trimming: 3 bases; junction bases outside the gene matches: 11. Germline loops: CDR1 KGHDR, CDR2 SFDVKD. This CDR3 spans 17 amino acids. The CDR3 region is CATSDFWTGFGTDTQYF. The CDR3 DNA follows: TGTGCCACCAGTGACTTCTGGACAGGGTTTGGGACAGATACGCAGTATTTT.

This clone appeared a few times. This sequence joins TRBV5-1 and TRBJ1-1; D is unresolved. The CDR3 spans 15 residues. Germline V lookup: CDR1 SGHRS, CDR2 YFSETQ. V dropped 3 bases and J dropped 7 bases, with 19 bases sitting between them. CDR3 sequence: CASSSGPSSVSEAFF. The CDR3, as DNA: TGCGCCAGCAGCTCTGGACCCTCTTCGGTTAGTGAAGCTTTCTTT. The full variable domain, completed using reference TRBV5-1 and TRBJ1-1, is KAGVTQTPRYLIKTRGQQVTLSCSPISGHRSVSWYQQTPGQGLQFLFEYFSETQRNKGNFPGRFSGRQFSNSRSEMNVSTLELGDSALYLCASSSGPSSVSEAFFGQGTRLTVV.

Only one count was recorded for this clone. The chain combines TRBV24-1 with TRBJ2-1; D is uncertain. Between the trimmed V and J ends, which lost 6 bases and 1 base, there was a span of 15 bases. CDR1 is KGHDR and CDR2 is SFDVKD in the germline V gene. The CDR3 loop spans 16 amino acids. The CDR3 loop reads CATSSELAESYNEQFF. CDR3 sequence (DNA): TGTGCCACCAGTTCAGAGCTGGCAGAATCCTACAATGAGCAGTTCTTC.